Presented here are 3 T cell receptor beta chains from one specimen sequenced in a study of T cells in Graves' hyperthyroidism and ophthalmopathy. Amplified regions were TCR beta CDR3 sequences from RNA transcripts. The study used the HTBI primer set for a first-round RT-PCR of the TCR CDR3. TCRdb analysed the multiplex PCR reads with MiXCR anew, one entry per CDR3 protein. This sample has 600,000 to 750,000 distinct CDR3 sequences, with 17% found just once. Material for sequencing was blood. These receptors all come from a man aged 45-60 years with Graves' hyperthyroidism.

This clonotype occurred a few times. The chain couples TRBV19 to TRBJ1-5; D might be TRBD1 (5 bases). V was shortened by 3 bases and J by 5 bases, with 11 bases between the two germline ends. The CDR3 is made up of 14 amino acids. The germline V gene has CDR1 LNHDA and CDR2 SQIVND (reference sequence). The CDR3 DNA sequence: TGTGCCAGTAGTATCCGAGGAGGGGATCAGCCCCAGCATTTT. Its translation is CASSIRGGDQPQHF. The variable domain in full, with the rest retrieved from reference TRBV19 and TRBJ1-5, is DGGITQSPKYLFRKEGQNVTLSCEQNLNHDAMYWYRQDPGQGLRLIYYSQIVNDFQKGDIAEGYSVSREKKESFPLTVTSAQKNPTAFYLCASSIRGGDQPQHFGDGTRLSIL.

This clonotype was found many times. The chain joins TRBV30 to TRBJ2-1; D is ambiguous. V lost 8 bases, J lost 5 bases, and 10 bases lay in between. CDR1 is GTSNPN and CDR2 is SVGIG in the germline V gene (reference sequence). The CDR3 has 11 amino acids. CDR3 bases: TGTGCCGGCACGGTCAACAATGAGCAGTTCTTC. Translated, it gives CAGTVNNEQFF.

This clonotype showed up just a few times. The rearrangement joins TRBV20-1 to TRBJ1-5; D remains unclear. The CDR3 has 14 residues. The germline gives CDR1 DFQATT, CDR2 SNEGSKA (reference sequence). Trimming removed 6 bases at V and 1 base at J, with 13 bases between. CDR3 protein: CSAVDISSNQPQHF. CDR3 DNA: TGCAGTGCCGTAGACATCTCCAGCAATCAGCCCCAGCATTTT.